This T cell receptor beta chain was captured by sequencing in a study of cytomegalovirus exposure and HLA in healthy donors. The CDR3 has 16 residues. CDR1 and CDR2 from the germline V gene are SGHRS and YFSETQ. The ends lost 4 bases at V and 2 bases at J; junction bases unmatched: 7. The study's findings and limits: As a later analysis showed, several of the most significant clusters appeared to be linked to common viral pathogens. An analysis that came later showed most CMV-associated TCR beta chains appearing HLA-restricted. There were a few CMV-associated chains whose specificity for CMV antigens was confirmed in vitro. A later analysis showed that HLA-associated TCR beta chains had undergone more clonal expansion than equally common others.

A remark on this clone: What it recognizes is unknown.

This PCR relied on a set of 60 Vbeta primers and 13 Jbeta primers. Assay used: immunoSEQ multiplex PCR; TCRdb lists only in-frame clones, some missing. The sample yields 120,000 to 150,000 clones, 60% to 80% seen once. This TCR was sampled from a male donor in good health and CMV-seronegative. The gene calls are TRBV5-1 and TRBJ2-2; TRBD1 aligns across 8 bases. Sequences were obtained from PBMCs. The CDR3 DNA reads TGCGCCAGCAGCGCTACAGGGGGGAGTAACACCGGGGAGCTGTTTTTT. This encodes CASSATGGSNTGELFF. Drawing the rest from reference TRBV5-1 and TRBJ2-2, the complete variable domain is KAGVTQTPRYLIKTRGQQVTLSCSPISGHRSVSWYQQTPGQGLQFLFEYFSETQRNKGNFPGRFSGRQFSNSRSEMNVSTLELGDSALYLCASSATGGSNTGELFFGEGSRLTVL.